A single sample is the source of the 18 T cell receptor beta chains below, sequenced in a study of blood T cell repertoires in COVID-19. The table came from immunoSEQ multiplex PCR; TCRdb's copy has only in-frame clones and leaves some out. The data contain 360,000 or so clones, around 91% of them singletons. What was sequenced was peripheral blood. The receptors come from a young man with active or convalescent COVID-19.

As to this clone: A read error may produce the germline difference seen at one junction end. In DNA form, the CDR3 reads TGTGCCAGCAGTTTTACTGGGGCCAACGTGCTGACTTTC. It is translated as CASSFTGANVLTF. The V and J genes are TRBV27 and TRBJ2-6, with D tentatively TRBD1 (5 bases). The germline V gene encodes CDR1 MNHEY and CDR2 SMNVEV (reference sequence). CDR3 length: 13 residues.

The chain carries TRBV6-6 and TRBJ2-3; 7 nucleotides line up with TRBD1. The CDR3 is made up of 14 amino acids. The trim removed 5 bases at V and 4 bases at J, leaving 6 bases unmatched. Germline CDR1 MNHNY, CDR2 SVGAGI (reference sequence). The CDR3 sequence is CASSAYRGSDTQYF. The CDR3 DNA sequence: TGTGCCAGCAGTGCATACAGGGGCTCAGATACGCAGTATTTT.

J is TRBJ1-6 and V is TRBV5-3, with D perhaps matching TRBD1 (5 bases). TRBV5-3 is labeled an ORF, and its function is uncertain. The length of the CDR3 is 14 residues. The CDR3 here is CAAGGAAYNSPLHF. DNA of the CDR3: TGTGCTGCCGGTGGGGCCGCCTATAATTCACCCCTCCACTTT.

The rearrangement uses TRBV5-3 and TRBJ1-2; 12 bases align to TRBD1. TRBV5-3 belongs to the ORF category, with a function that is uncertain. J lost 7 bases, V lost 3 bases, and 7 bases had no gene match. This CDR3 has 15 residues. CDR3 nucleotides: TGTGCCAGAAGCTGGGAGGGACAGGGGGCGGGTGGCTACACCTTC. Its translation is CARSWEGQGAGGYTF.

The V and J genes are TRBV7-9 and TRBJ2-7, with D maybe TRBD1 (6 bases). CDR1 is SEHNR and CDR2 is FQNEAQ in the germline V gene (reference sequence). V lost 2 bases and J 5 bases, leaving 7 bases between the germline ends. This CDR3 is 12 amino acids long. The CDR3 DNA reads TGTGCCAGCAGCTTAAACAGGGACGAGCAGTACTTC. Translated: CASSLNRDEQYF.

This CDR3 is CASSAGQSTDTQYF. The CDR3 DNA reads as TGTGCCAGCAGCGCCGGACAGAGCACAGATACGCAGTATTTT. The chain is built from TRBV9 and TRBJ2-3; TRBD1 is a possible D gene (6 bases). Trimming took 3 bases from V and 0 from J, leaving 8 bases between them. The CDR3 is 14 residues long. CDR1 is SGDLS and CDR2 is YYNGEE in the germline V gene.

The genes are TRBV7-2 and TRBJ1-1, with 10 bases matching TRBD1. With V trimmed by 4 bases and J by 2 bases, 7 bases remained unmatched. The CDR3 spans 16 residues. Looked up from germline, CDR1 is SGHTA and CDR2 is FQGNSA. The CDR3 loop reads CASSSPDRGRNTEAFF. For the CDR3, the DNA is TGTGCCAGCAGCTCGCCTGACAGGGGGCGTAACACTGAAGCTTTCTTT.

This clone has only a few counts. The chain joins TRBV7-3 to TRBJ2-2, with D hard to call. Germline CDR1 and CDR2: SGHTA and FQGTGA. The V gene lost 5 bases and the J gene lost 0 bases, with 7 bases spanning the gap. This CDR3 is built from 14 residues. The CDR3 loop is CASSQNSNTGELFF. DNA for the CDR3: TGTGCCAGCAGCCAAAACTCGAACACCGGGGAGCTGTTTTTT.

The genes are TRBV3-1 (or the pseudogene TRBV3-2) and TRBJ1-5, with D unclear. Germline CDR1 and CDR2: LGHDT and YNNKEL (reference sequence). This CDR3 region has 13 residues. Trimming shortened V by 1 base and J by 9 bases, and 10 bases separated the two germline ends. CDR3 loop: CASSQGEVAPQHF. In DNA form, the CDR3 reads TGTGCCAGCAGCCAAGGGGAGGTAGCGCCCCAGCATTTT.

The chain combines TRBV6-5 with TRBJ1-1; TRBD1 is a possible D gene (5 bases). V was trimmed by 5 bases and J by 6 bases, leaving 16 bases between them. The germline V gene encodes CDR1 MNHEY and CDR2 SVGAGI. The CDR3 has 14 amino acids. CDR3 nucleotides: TGTGCCAGCAGTCCCCACGGCAGGGCCGCTGAAGCTTTCTTT. It specifies CASSPHGRAAEAFF.

The J gene is TRBJ2-1, the V gene TRBV4-3; 9 positions agree with TRBD1. Looked up from germline, CDR1 is LGHNA and CDR2 is YSLEER. The V segment lost 2 bases and the J segment 2 bases; nucleotides outside the gene matches: 7. The CDR3 has 17 amino acids. CDR3 nucleotide sequence: TGCGCCAGCAGCCAAAAACAGGGGGCTCTTCCCTACAATGAGCAGTTCTTC. It yields the protein CASSQKQGALPYNEQFF.

The count of this clone is one. The chain uses TRBV6-6 and TRBJ1-2; possible D gene TRBD1, 5 bases. The CDR3 is made up of 17 amino acids. Trimming took 5 bases from V and 4 from J, leaving 23 bases between them. Germline values: CDR1 MNHNY, CDR2 SVGAGI (reference sequence). The CDR3 spells CASSPERGDWGGYGYTF. CDR3 in DNA: TGTGCCAGCAGTCCCGAACGGGGGGACTGGGGAGGCTATGGCTACACCTTC.

In the case of this clone: The sample has other DNA sequences that encode this CDR3 too. The chain joins TRBV18 to TRBJ1-1; D call uncertain. Trimming cost V 6 bases and J 0 bases, with 8 bases left between them. In germline, CDR1 is KGHSH, CDR2 LQKENI. The length of the CDR3 is 13 residues. CDR3 coding DNA: TGTGCCAGCTCCCCGGGTATGAACACTGAAGCTTTCTTT. The encoded protein is CASSPGMNTEAFF.

The chain uses TRBV28 and TRBJ1-2; 10 bases map to TRBD1. CDR3 length: 18 residues. Germline CDR1 MDHEN, CDR2 SYDVKM. J gave up 4 bases and V 4 bases, and 15 bases lay outside the gene matches. CDR3 amino acids: CASSWGGTGVSIAYGYTF. DNA for the CDR3: TGTGCCAGCAGTTGGGGCGGGACAGGGGTTTCAATAGCCTATGGCTACACCTTC.

This sequence joins TRBV6-2 or TRBV6-3 and TRBJ1-5, with 7 bases matching TRBD1. After removal of 0 bases from V and 0 bases from J, the junction contained 8 bases not matched to a gene. Germline V gene lookup returns CDR1 MNHEY and CDR2 SVGEGT. The CDR3 covers 18 residues. This CDR3 is CASSYSTTGQNSNQPQHF. DNA for the CDR3: TGTGCCAGCAGTTACTCGACGACGGGACAGAATAGCAATCAGCCCCAGCATTTT.

This chain joins TRBV10-3 and TRBJ1-6, with D possibly being TRBD1 (6 bases). Germline V CDR1 and CDR2: ENHRY, SYGVKD. V lost 1 base to trimming and J lost 1 base, with 8 bases between them. This CDR3 spans 16 amino acids. The CDR3: CAISELGQSYNSPLHF. The CDR3 nucleotides are TGTGCCATCAGTGAGTTAGGACAGTCCTATAATTCACCCCTCCACTTT.

The chain carries TRBV9 and TRBJ2-3, with a weak D call TRBD1 (6 bases). This CDR3 has 14 amino acids. The V gene lost 3 bases and the J gene lost 5 bases, with 13 bases spanning the gap. From germline, CDR1 is SGDLS and CDR2 YYNGEE. The CDR3 DNA reads as TGTGCCAGCAGCGACCCCAGGGGCGGAGATACGCAGTATTTT. The encoded protein is CASSDPRGGDTQYF.

This clone has just a few counts. The sample has other DNA sequences that encode this CDR3 too. This chain uses TRBV5-1 with TRBJ1-1, with 8 nucleotides matching TRBD1. The V gene's germline CDR1 is SGHRS and CDR2 YFSETQ. Trimming cost V 4 bases and J 1 base; bases outside gene matches: 3. The CDR3 consists of 14 residues. CDR3 DNA: TGCGCCAGCAGCGGAGGACAGGGGAACACTGAAGCTTTCTTT. This codes for CASSGGQGNTEAFF.